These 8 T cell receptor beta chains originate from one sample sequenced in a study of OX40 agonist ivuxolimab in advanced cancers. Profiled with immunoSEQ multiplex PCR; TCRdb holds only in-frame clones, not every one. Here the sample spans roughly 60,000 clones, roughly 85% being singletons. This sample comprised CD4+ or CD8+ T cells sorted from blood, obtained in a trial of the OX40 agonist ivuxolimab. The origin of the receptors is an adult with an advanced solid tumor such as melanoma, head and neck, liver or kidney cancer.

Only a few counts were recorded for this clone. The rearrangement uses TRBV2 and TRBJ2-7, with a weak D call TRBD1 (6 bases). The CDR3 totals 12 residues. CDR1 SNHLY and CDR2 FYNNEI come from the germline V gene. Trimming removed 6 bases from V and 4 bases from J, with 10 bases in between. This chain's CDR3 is CASSIQGYEQYF. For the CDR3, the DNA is TGTGCCAGCAGCATACAGGGATACGAGCAGTACTTC.

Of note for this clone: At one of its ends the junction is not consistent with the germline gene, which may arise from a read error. Here the CDR3 reads CASRGYNLKTEAFF. In DNA, the CDR3 is TGTGCCAGCAGAGGGTACAATCTGAAAACTGAAGCTTTCTTT. This chain connects TRBV6-6 to TRBJ1-1; D is uncertain. The CDR3 has 14 amino acids. Per germline, CDR1 MNHNY and CDR2 SVGAGI (reference sequence).

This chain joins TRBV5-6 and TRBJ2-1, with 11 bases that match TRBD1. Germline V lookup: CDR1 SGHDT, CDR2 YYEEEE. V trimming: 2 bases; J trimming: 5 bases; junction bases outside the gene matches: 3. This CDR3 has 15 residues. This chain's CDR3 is CASSFGTGGHNEQFF. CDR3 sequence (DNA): TGTGCCAGCAGCTTTGGGACAGGGGGGCACAATGAGCAGTTCTTC.

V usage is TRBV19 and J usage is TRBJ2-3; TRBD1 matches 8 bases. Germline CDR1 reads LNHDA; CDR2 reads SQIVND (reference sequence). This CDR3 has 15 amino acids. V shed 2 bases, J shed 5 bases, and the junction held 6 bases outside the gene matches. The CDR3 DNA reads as TGTGCCAGTAGTATAATAGGACAGGGAGGAGATACGCAGTATTTT. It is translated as CASSIIGQGGDTQYF.

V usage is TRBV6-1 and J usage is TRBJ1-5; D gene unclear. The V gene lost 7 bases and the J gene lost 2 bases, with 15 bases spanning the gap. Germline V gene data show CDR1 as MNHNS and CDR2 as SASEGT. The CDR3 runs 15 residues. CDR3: CASTPDPGGNQPQHF. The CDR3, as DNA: TGTGCCAGCACCCCAGACCCAGGTGGCAATCAGCCCCAGCATTTT.

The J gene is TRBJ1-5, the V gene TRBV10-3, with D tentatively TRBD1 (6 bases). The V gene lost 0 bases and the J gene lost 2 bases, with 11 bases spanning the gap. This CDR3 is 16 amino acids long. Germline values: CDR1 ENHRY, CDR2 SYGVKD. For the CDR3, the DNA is TGTGCCATCAGTGAGTCTTGGCACAGGGGCAATCAGCCCCAGCATTTT. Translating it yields CAISESWHRGNQPQHF.

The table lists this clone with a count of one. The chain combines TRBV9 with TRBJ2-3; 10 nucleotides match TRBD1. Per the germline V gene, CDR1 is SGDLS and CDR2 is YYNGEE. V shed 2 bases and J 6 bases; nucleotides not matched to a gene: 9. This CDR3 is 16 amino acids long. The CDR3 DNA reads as TGTGCCAGCAGCGTCGCCAGACAGGGGGCGGTGGATACGCAGTATTTT. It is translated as CASSVARQGAVDTQYF.

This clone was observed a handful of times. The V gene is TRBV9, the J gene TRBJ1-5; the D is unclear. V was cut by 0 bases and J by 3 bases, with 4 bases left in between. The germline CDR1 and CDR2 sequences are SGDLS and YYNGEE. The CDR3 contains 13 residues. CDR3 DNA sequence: TGTGCCAGCAGCGTAGCTTTCAATCAGCCCCAGCATTTT. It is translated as CASSVAFNQPQHF. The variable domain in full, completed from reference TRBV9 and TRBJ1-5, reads DSGVTQTPKHLITATGQRVTLRCSPRSGDLSVYWYQQSLDQGLQFLIQYYNGEERAKGNILERFSAQQFPDLHSELNLSSLELGDSALYFCASSVAFNQPQHFGDGTRLSIL.